A single sample gave rise to the 14 T cell receptor beta chains below, sequenced in a study of T cell changes during pregnancy in multiple sclerosis. TCRdb's copy holds only in-frame clones and misses some; the assay was immunoSEQ multiplex PCR. The sample gives 65,000 to 80,000 clones, around 93% of which show up once; under 1.3% is in the top ten. The sample consisted of peripheral blood, taken in the first trimester of pregnancy. The receptors originated from a female donor with multiple sclerosis, enrolled in a pregnancy study.

This clone was seen just once. The chain carries TRBV5-1 and TRBJ2-2; 7 bases map to TRBD1. This CDR3 is built from 16 residues. Germline V gives CDR1 SGHRS, CDR2 YFSETQ. V shed 4 bases and J 2 bases; nucleotides not matched to a gene: 8. CDR3 DNA: TGCGCCAGCAGCCCCGGACAGGCTCCCAACACCGGGGAGCTGTTTTTT. It codes for CASSPGQAPNTGELFF.

This clone has more than one count but fewer than ten. The rearrangement links TRBV4-1 to TRBJ1-4; 9 positions agree with TRBD1. The length of the CDR3 is 17 residues. V lost 0 bases, J lost 4 bases, and 6 bases stayed unmatched. Germline V gene data show CDR1 as MGHRA and CDR2 as YSYEKL. The DNA of the CDR3 is TGCGCCAGCAGCCAAGAGGGACAGGGTCTCAGTAATGAAAAACTGTTTTTT. Its protein is CASSQEGQGLSNEKLFF.

This clone was picked up one time. The chain carries TRBV21-1 and TRBJ1-1; the listed D gene, TRBD1, was not tested against the DNA. TRBV21-1 represents a pseudogene. The CDR3 runs to 18 residues. CDR3: CASSKQKGTATLNTEAFF. The CDR3 DNA reads TGTGCCAGCAGCAAGCAAAAGGGGACAGCTACCTTGAACACTGAAGCTTTCTTT.

The genes are TRBV28 and TRBJ1-2; TRBD1 matches at 8 bases. Losses at the gene ends were 2 bases for V and 4 bases for J; bases not matched to a gene: 15. The CDR3 is made up of 18 amino acids. Per germline, CDR1 MDHEN and CDR2 SYDVKM. The CDR3 here is CASSLVGDRGRRSYGYTF. Written as DNA, the CDR3 is TGTGCCAGCAGTTTAGTAGGAGACAGGGGACGACGGAGCTATGGCTACACCTTC.

The chain carries TRBV18 and TRBJ2-1; D gene ambiguous. Trimming cost V 4 bases and J 5 bases, with 9 bases left between them. This CDR3 is 13 amino acids long. Per germline, CDR1 KGHSH and CDR2 LQKENI. CDR3 amino acids: CASSLTRNNEQFF. CDR3 in DNA: TGTGCCAGCTCACTCACCAGGAACAATGAGCAGTTCTTC.

V and J are TRBV19 and TRBJ2-1, with D tentatively TRBD2 (6 bases). Germline CDR1 LNHDA, CDR2 SQIVND (reference sequence). The V gene lost 7 bases and the J gene lost 3 bases, with 13 bases spanning the gap. CDR3 size: 14 residues. This chain's CDR3 is CASIGGAVYNEQFF. The CDR3 coding sequence is TGTGCCAGTATTGGAGGGGCGGTCTACAATGAGCAGTTCTTC.

The chain combines TRBV25-1 with TRBJ2-5; D perhaps matches TRBD2 (5 bases). The CDR3 consists of 11 residues. Germline V gene data show CDR1 as MGHDK and CDR2 as SYGVNS. Deletions cut 8 bases from V and 5 bases from J, with 9 bases between. The CDR3 DNA sequence: TGTGCCAGCGCGCCGGGGGAGACCCAGTACTTC. As protein: CASAPGETQYF.

This rearrangement joins TRBV30 to TRBJ1-3, with 9 bases fitting TRBD1. V was clipped by 5 bases and J by 7 bases; unmatched bases: 6. The CDR3 runs 13 residues. Germline CDR1 and CDR2: GTSNPN and SVGIG (reference sequence). The CDR3 reads CAWQQGAANTIYF. The CDR3 DNA reads TGTGCCTGGCAACAGGGGGCGGCTAACACCATATATTTT.

The chain has TRBV27 and TRBJ2-7, with D perhaps matching TRBD2 (5 bases). Trimming took off 5 bases at V and 2 bases at J, with 16 bases between the two ends. The germline V gene has CDR1 MNHEY and CDR2 SMNVEV (reference sequence). This CDR3 contains 15 residues. The CDR3 region is CASSLDGILTYEQYF. The DNA of the CDR3 is TGTGCCAGCAGTCTCGACGGGATCCTTACCTACGAGCAGTACTTC.

The rearrangement joins TRBV14 to TRBJ1-5, with 7 positions matching TRBD1. CDR1 is SGHDN and CDR2 is FVKESK in the germline V gene. This CDR3 spans 19 amino acids. Trimming at V came to 8 bases and at J to 0 bases, leaving 19 bases not matched to a gene. Here the CDR3 DNA reads TGTGCCAGCCCCTGGAATCGAGCCGGGACAGAGTATAGCAATCAGCCCCAGCATTTT. This codes for CASPWNRAGTEYSNQPQHF.

The chain has TRBV5-1 and TRBJ1-1; tentative D call: TRBD1 (6 bases). Germline assignment: CDR1 SGHRS and CDR2 YFSETQ. CDR3 size: 14 residues. Trimming pared 4 bases from V and 6 bases from J, leaving 16 bases between. This chain's CDR3 is CASSLQGIRAEAFF. The CDR3 nucleotides read TGCGCCAGCAGCCTACAGGGTATCAGAGCTGAAGCTTTCTTT.

The rearrangement links TRBV5-5 to TRBJ2-7; TRBD1 matches at 7 bases. The CDR3 is 16 amino acids. Germline CDR1 SGHKS, CDR2 YYEKEE (reference sequence). Trimming removed 0 bases from V and 3 bases from J; junction bases left unmatched: 9. The CDR3 loop is CASSLAGRGSFYEQYF. CDR3 sequence (DNA): TGTGCCAGCAGCTTGGCGGGCAGGGGGAGCTTCTACGAGCAGTACTTC.

The chain links TRBV4-3 to TRBJ2-3; tentatively, D is TRBD2 (5 bases). The CDR3 runs to 12 residues. The V gene's germline CDR1 is LGHNA and CDR2 YSLEER. V was clipped by 4 bases and J by 8 bases, with 10 bases between them. CDR3 protein: CASSPIGGTQYF. In nucleotides, the CDR3 is TGCGCCAGCAGCCCCATAGGAGGTACGCAGTATTTT.

This sequence joins TRBV9 and TRBJ1-6; D might be TRBD1 (6 bases). Trimming pared 0 bases from V and 11 bases from J, leaving 15 bases between. CDR1 is SGDLS, CDR2 YYNGEE, per germline. The CDR3 contains 15 residues. The CDR3 protein is CASSVENRDYPPLHF. The CDR3 region has the DNA TGTGCCAGCAGCGTAGAAAACAGGGACTATCCACCCCTCCACTTT.